This T cell receptor (beta chain) was captured by sequencing in a study of T cell responses to AZD1222 COVID-19 vaccine (dated by TCRdb to 2020 to 2022). With regard to the full study: A total of about 230 trial participants underwent TCR sequencing, of whom nearly 210 received two doses of AZD1222 and about 25 received two doses of the MenACWY control vaccine. Trial participants were enrolled by age into 18-55, 56-69 and 70-plus year subgroups, with roughly 150, 30 and 60 TCR-sequenced participants respectively.

The germline V gene specifies SQVTM as CDR1 and ANQGSEA as CDR2. The V and J ends are trimmed by 2 bases and 1 base, leaving 9 bases between them. The CDR3 measures 14 amino acids from cysteine to phenylalanine. Only the CDR3 DNA stays, 42 bases, in frame from base 1. The CDR3 regions of human TCRbeta chains were analyzed by immunosequencing. Concerning the study's data processing: TCRs in the repertoires were compared against a reference library of SARS-CoV-2-specific TCRs that had been generated with the MIRA antigen-specificity platform. Breadth meant the fraction of unique TCRs that were SARS-CoV-2-associated, whereas depth meant the fraction of total T cells that were SARS-CoV-2-associated. Using the MIRA data, every spike-specific TCR was mapped to the spike region that the TCR reacted to and assigned to either a CD4 or a CD8 class. Log10-transformed breadth and depth values were compared by one-way ANOVA with Sidak's multiple comparisons tests. Entries here come from immuneACCESS through TCRdb and include only in-frame sequences with V and J called. Some clones fail to appear in such tables; in the studies checked, an unresolved V gene covers under half of the shortfall, and the cause of the remainder is unknown. V, J and clone size derive from that table, while D and trimming were established from the DNA sequence. The sample includes approximately 130,000 clones, with 80% to 95% observed a single time. Of the sample, 4.2% is held by the ten largest clones.

Findings and caveats that apply to the study as a whole: A significant rise in spike-specific TCR breadth and depth was observed after two AZD1222 doses relative to day 0 and relative to MenACWY recipients. Because no samples from the day 14 peak response were available, repertoires could be characterized only after the peak T cell response. The whole spike protein was spanned by vaccine-associated CD4 TCRs, and dominant responses were seen in regions 160-218 and 743-854. Participants were mostly white British and included more females than males, and it was suggested by the authors that clonal diversity may have been underestimated. In the small 56-69-year group, the increase in depth fell short of significance, most likely because of low power. Reportedly, close to half of the unique spike-specific TCRs recognized epitopes lying outside the regions that are mutated in the B.1.351 and B.1.1.7 variants. Conclusions about previously exposed vaccinees were limited because only a handful of AZD1222 recipients were SARS-CoV-2 seropositive at baseline.

The meaning of the sample's time point label: about 28 days (+/-7) after the second vaccine dose. What the treatment or condition label conveys for this sample: meningococcal conjugate vaccine given as trial control. The vaccinee samples were drawn from two UK trials, COV001 and COV002, one of which was a single-blind randomized controlled phase 2/3 trial testing AZD1222 (ChAdOx1 nCoV-19) in healthy adults. For TCRbeta chain sequencing, PBMC samples were collected from trial participants at day 0 and at day 28 after the second dose. Only one count was recorded for this clone. No cognate antigen has been identified for it. No base quality information exists; no much larger clone differs at one position.

The sample in question was peripheral blood, obtained 28 days after the second dose of the MenACWY control vaccine. Recombination linked TRBV29-1 to TRBJ1-5, with an unclear D gene assignment. This clonotype originated in an adult who received the MenACWY meningococcal vaccine as a control. The bases read TGCAGCGTTGAAACGGGGAGCAGCAATCAGCCCCAGCATTTT. Translated, it gives CSVETGSSNQPQHF.